This T cell receptor (beta chain) was recorded in a study of blood T cell repertoires in COVID-19. About the research overall: Samples taken during acute and convalescent COVID-19 were collected in the United States, Italy and Spain.

From germline, CDR1 is SGHRS and CDR2 YFSETQ. The CDR3 totals 14 residues. V lost 4 bases to trimming and J lost 0 bases, with 7 bases between them. In the original analysis: Cell counts per sample came from amplifying reference gene primers. Repertoires were generated with immunoSEQ multiplex PCR, while TCRdb's copy carries only in-frame clones and drops some. V and J calls and clone size are given by that table; D and trimming were obtained from the DNA. The sample lists about 100,000 clones; more than 70% were seen once. Sequenced material: peripheral blood. This clonotype originated in a human donor in a cohort sampled during active COVID-19. The chain couples TRBV5-1 to TRBJ2-2, with unresolved D. DNA for the CDR3: TGCGCCAGCAGCCGTGACTCGAACACCGGGGAGCTGTTTTTT. It is translated as CASSRDSNTGELFF.